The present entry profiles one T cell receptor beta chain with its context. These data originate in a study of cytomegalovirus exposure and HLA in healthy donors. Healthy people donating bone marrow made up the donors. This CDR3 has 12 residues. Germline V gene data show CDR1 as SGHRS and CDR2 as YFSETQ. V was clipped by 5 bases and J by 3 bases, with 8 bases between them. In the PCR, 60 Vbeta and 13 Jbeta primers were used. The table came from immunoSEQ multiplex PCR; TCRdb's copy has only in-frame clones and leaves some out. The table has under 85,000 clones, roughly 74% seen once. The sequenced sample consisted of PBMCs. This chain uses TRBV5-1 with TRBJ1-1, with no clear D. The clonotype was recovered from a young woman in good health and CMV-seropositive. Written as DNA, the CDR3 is TGCGCCAGCAGGAGGTGGGACACTGAAGCTTTCTTT. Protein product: CASRRWDTEAFF.